What follows is one T cell receptor beta chain and its context. Its target is unknown. The germline gives CDR1 SGHVS, CDR2 FQNEAQ. Trimming pared 2 bases from V and 5 bases from J, leaving 7 bases between. The CDR3 runs to 13 residues. The data were obtained in a study of multiple sclerosis patients with progressive multifocal leukoencephalopathy. Study results and limitations: Most PML patients had lower entropy, suggesting less diverse TRB repertoires. No common TRBV or TRBJ usage or pairing appeared at PML.

The assay was immunoSEQ multiplex PCR, and TCRdb's table has in-frame clones only and misses some. The sample contains 30,000 to 35,000 clones, roughly 87% of which appear only once. Described time point: time of PML onset. Between roughly 15 and 56 months of natalizumab therapy passed before PML developed in these natalizumab-treated patients. This sequence was found in a human donor with progressive multifocal leukoencephalopathy. The chain couples TRBV7-8 to TRBJ1-5; D is unresolved. Material: PBMCs, obtained from a patient treated with natalizumab. The CDR3 protein is CASSLYSDQPQHF. CDR3 nucleotide sequence: TGTGCCAGCAGCTTATACTCTGATCAGCCCCAGCATTTT. The full variable domain, with the rest looked up from reference TRBV7-8 and TRBJ1-5, is GAGVSQSPRYKVAKRGQDVALRCDPISGHVSLFWYQQALGQGPEFLTYFQNEAQLDKSGLPSDRFFAERPEGSVSTLKIQRTQQEDSAVYLCASSLYSDQPQHFGDGTRLSIL.